Each of the 8 T cell receptor beta chains below was sequenced from the same sample in a study of cytomegalovirus exposure and HLA in healthy donors. PCR was performed using 60 Vbeta and 13 Jbeta primers. Data came from immunoSEQ multiplex PCR; TCRdb stores just in-frame clones and leaves some out. This table has 140,000 to 150,000 clones, 75% to 80% appearing once. Material: PBMCs. These receptors all stem from a woman under 30 in good health and CMV-seropositive.

This chain joins TRBV29-1 and TRBJ1-1; tentative D call: TRBD1 (5 bases). From germline, CDR1 is SQVTM and CDR2 ANQGSEA. Trimming shortened V by 4 bases and J by 4 bases, and 10 bases separated the two germline ends. The CDR3 extends over 12 amino acids. CDR3 sequence: CSVVIQGTEAFF. In DNA, the CDR3 is TGCAGCGTTGTAATTCAGGGCACTGAAGCTTTCTTT.

This clone came up once. The V call is TRBV7-9, the J call TRBJ2-5, with D tentatively TRBD1 (6 bases). With 4 bases removed from V and 5 bases from J, the gap between germline ends came to 23 bases. Germline assignment: CDR1 SEHNR and CDR2 FQNEAQ (reference sequence). This CDR3 has 17 amino acids. DNA of the CDR3: TGTGCCAGCAGCTCCCGGGGTCAGTGGGGGCGAAGGGAGACCCAGTACTTC. Translating it yields CASSSRGQWGRRETQYF.

In DNA form, the CDR3 reads TGTGCCAGCAGAAACCGGGACAGATACTACGAGCAGTACTTC. It yields the protein CASRNRDRYYEQYF. The chain combines TRBV2 with TRBJ2-7, with TRBD1 matching 7 bases. The length of the CDR3 is 14 residues. Looked up from germline, CDR1 is SNHLY and CDR2 is FYNNEI. Unmatched junction bases numbered 8, after V lost 6 bases and J lost 3 bases. Using reference TRBV2 and TRBJ2-7 for the parts outside the CDR3, the full variable domain is EPEVTQTPSHQVTQMGQEVILRCVPISNHLYFYWYRQILGQKVEFLVSFYNNEISEKSEIFDDQFSVERPDGSNFTLKIRSTKLEDSAMYFCASRNRDRYYEQYFGPGTRLTVT.

There are a few counts of this clone. The chain has TRBV4-3 and TRBJ2-1; D gene ambiguous. The CDR3 is 15 amino acids. V lost 1 base, J lost 0 bases, and 7 bases lay in between. Germline lookup yields CDR1 LGHNA and CDR2 YSLEER. CDR3 bases: TGCGCCAGCAGCCAAGGGCGGAGCTCCTACAATGAGCAGTTCTTC. Amino acids: CASSQGRSSYNEQFF.

The rearrangement joins TRBV30 to TRBJ1-5; no clear D gene. V lost 1 base and J lost 3, with 13 bases in between. This CDR3 comprises 15 residues. CDR1 is GTSNPN and CDR2 is SVGIG in the germline V gene (reference sequence). CDR3 bases: TGTGCCTGGAGTGGAGGCGACTACCCCAATCAGCCCCAGCATTTT. It is translated as CAWSGGDYPNQPQHF.

V gene TRBV4-3 combines with J gene TRBJ1-6; D is ambiguous. V dropped 1 base and J dropped 5 bases, with 9 bases sitting between them. This CDR3 region has 15 residues. Germline V gives CDR1 LGHNA, CDR2 YSLEER. CDR3 sequence (DNA): TGCGCCAGCAGCCAAGGGGCTAATCATAATTCACCCCTCCACTTT. Amino acid sequence: CASSQGANHNSPLHF.

This chain uses TRBV6-1 with TRBJ2-1; TRBD1 matches 10 bases. CDR3 length: 16 amino acids. Germline assignment: CDR1 MNHNS and CDR2 SASEGT. Losses at the gene ends were 2 bases for V and 6 bases for J; bases not matched to a gene: 7. CDR3 amino acids: CASSEIPGQGSNEQFF. The CDR3 coding sequence is TGTGCCAGCAGTGAAATTCCGGGACAGGGGTCCAATGAGCAGTTCTTC.

The chain carries TRBV18 and TRBJ1-1; the D is unclear. V lost 3 bases to trimming and J lost 1 base, with 12 bases between them. CDR3 size: 15 residues. The V gene's germline CDR1 is KGHSH and CDR2 LQKENI. CDR3 loop: CASSPGEGWNTEAFF. The CDR3 DNA sequence: TGTGCCAGCTCACCGGGAGAGGGTTGGAACACTGAAGCTTTCTTT.